These T cell receptor beta chains were read from a single sample in a study of cytomegalovirus exposure and HLA in healthy donors. The repertoire was sequenced with immunoSEQ multiplex PCR; TCRdb's copy has only in-frame clones and lacks some. The data show approximately 100,000 clones, roughly 72% seen once. Sequenced sample: PBMCs. The source of these receptors is a woman between 18 and 30 years old in good health and CMV-seropositive. Each CDR3 is given with its conserved first and last residue. Fields, in order: D gene, V gene, clone size, J gene, CDR3 protein, CDR3 DNA. The D gene is left open where the match is weak. For some rows the clone size is stated as once, few or many, or as a class when expanded; others skip it.

d_call: -
v_call: TRBV5-1
clone_size: -
j_call: TRBJ1-4
cdr3_aa: CASRSAGTPTNEKLFF
cdr3_nt: TGCGCCAGCAGGTCCGCCGGGACACCAACTAATGAAAAACTGTTTTTT

d_call: TRBD1
v_call: TRBV2
clone_size: -
j_call: TRBJ2-7
cdr3_aa: CASSQRGTGLEQYF
cdr3_nt: TGTGCCAGCAGTCAAAGGGGGACAGGGCTTGAGCAGTACTTC

d_call: -
v_call: TRBV5-1
clone_size: -
j_call: TRBJ2-3
cdr3_aa: CASSLVLAERTDTQYF
cdr3_nt: TGCGCCAGCAGCTTGGTTTTAGCGGAACGCACAGATACGCAGTATTTT

d_call: -
v_call: TRBV20-1
clone_size: -
j_call: TRBJ2-7
cdr3_aa: CSGGDAYEQYF
cdr3_nt: TGCAGTGGGGGAGATGCCTACGAGCAGTACTTC

d_call: -
v_call: TRBV15
clone_size: -
j_call: TRBJ2-1
cdr3_aa: CATSRVQTYNEQFF
cdr3_nt: TGTGCCACCAGCAGAGTACAGACCTACAATGAGCAGTTCTTC

d_call: TRBD1
v_call: TRBV25-1
clone_size: -
j_call: TRBJ2-7
cdr3_aa: CASTETGQGNEQYF
cdr3_nt: TGTGCCAGCACCGAAACGGGACAGGGGAACGAGCAGTACTTC

d_call: TRBD1
v_call: TRBV5-1
clone_size: -
j_call: TRBJ2-7
cdr3_aa: CASSGDSGPYEQYF
cdr3_nt: TGCGCCAGCAGCGGGGACAGCGGACCCTACGAGCAGTACTTC

d_call: -
v_call: TRBV6-5
clone_size: few
j_call: TRBJ1-1
cdr3_aa: CASSYGGIHGTEAFF
cdr3_nt: TGTGCCAGCAGTTATGGGGGGATCCATGGCACTGAAGCTTTCTTT

d_call: TRBD1
v_call: TRBV27
clone_size: -
j_call: TRBJ1-6
cdr3_aa: CASSYRGFGDSPLHF
cdr3_nt: TGTGCCAGCAGTTACAGGGGCTTCGGGGATTCACCCCTCCACTTT

d_call: -
v_call: TRBV2
clone_size: -
j_call: TRBJ1-1
cdr3_aa: CASDRTDYTEAFF
cdr3_nt: TGTGCCAGCGATAGGACGGACTACACTGAAGCTTTCTTT

d_call: TRBD2
v_call: TRBV7-9
clone_size: -
j_call: TRBJ2-5
cdr3_aa: CASSPGGREGRETQYF
cdr3_nt: TGTGCCAGCAGCCCTGGGGGGCGGGAGGGCCGAGAGACCCAGTACTTC

d_call: -
v_call: TRBV4-2
clone_size: -
j_call: TRBJ2-3
cdr3_aa: CASSLIGLQSTDTQYF
cdr3_nt: TGTGCCAGCAGCCTCATCGGACTTCAGAGCACAGATACGCAGTATTTT

d_call: TRBD2
v_call: TRBV25-1
clone_size: once
j_call: TRBJ2-1
cdr3_aa: CASSESGAGGGNEQFF
cdr3_nt: TGTGCCAGCAGTGAATCGGGAGCGGGAGGTGGCAATGAGCAGTTCTTC

d_call: -
v_call: TRBV7-9
clone_size: -
j_call: TRBJ2-7
cdr3_aa: CASSLSQVVDDEQYF
cdr3_nt: TGTGCCAGCAGCTTATCGCAGGTGGTAGACGACGAGCAGTACTTC

d_call: -
v_call: TRBV30
clone_size: -
j_call: TRBJ1-1
cdr3_aa: CASLQGKRDEAFF
cdr3_nt: TGTGCCTCCCTCCAGGGGAAAAGGGATGAAGCTTTCTTT

d_call: TRBD2
v_call: TRBV29-1
clone_size: -
j_call: TRBJ2-5
cdr3_aa: CSTGLAGGQETQYF
cdr3_nt: TGCAGCACTGGACTAGCGGGAGGACAAGAGACCCAGTACTTC

d_call: -
v_call: TRBV6-1
clone_size: -
j_call: TRBJ1-1
cdr3_aa: CASSELRTLTEAFF
cdr3_nt: TGTGCCAGCAGTGAACTGAGGACACTCACTGAAGCTTTCTTT

d_call: TRBD1
v_call: TRBV7-3
clone_size: -
j_call: TRBJ2-2
cdr3_aa: CASSPDRVHTGELFF
cdr3_nt: TGTGCCAGCAGCCCGGACAGGGTTCATACCGGGGAGCTGTTTTTT

d_call: -
v_call: TRBV4-1
clone_size: -
j_call: TRBJ1-1
cdr3_aa: CASSQETGRVNTEAFF
cdr3_nt: TGCGCCAGCAGCCAAGAGACGGGGAGGGTGAACACTGAAGCTTTCTTT

d_call: -
v_call: TRBV28
clone_size: -
j_call: TRBJ1-2
cdr3_aa: CARPGMNRGRQRWYGYTF
cdr3_nt: TGTGCCAGACCTGGGATGAATAGGGGAAGACAGCGTTGGTATGGCTACACCTTC

d_call: -
v_call: TRBV9
clone_size: -
j_call: TRBJ2-5
cdr3_aa: CASSVEAASQETQYF
cdr3_nt: TGTGCCAGCAGCGTAGAGGCGGCCTCCCAAGAGACCCAGTACTTC

d_call: -
v_call: TRBV19
clone_size: few
j_call: TRBJ1-5
cdr3_aa: CASEEQNQPQHF
cdr3_nt: TGTGCCAGTGAGGAGCAGAATCAGCCCCAGCATTTT

d_call: -
v_call: TRBV30
clone_size: -
j_call: TRBJ1-1
cdr3_aa: CAWDGTYGEAFF
cdr3_nt: TGTGCCTGGGATGGGACATACGGTGAAGCTTTCTTT

d_call: -
v_call: TRBV23-1
clone_size: -
j_call: TRBJ1-4
cdr3_aa: CARRTNEKLFF
cdr3_nt: TGCGCCAGGCGCACTAATGAAAAACTGTTTTTT

d_call: TRBD2
v_call: TRBV27
clone_size: once
j_call: TRBJ2-7
cdr3_aa: CASSPGTSGRGEQYF
cdr3_nt: TGTGCCAGCAGTCCGGGGACTAGCGGGAGAGGCGAGCAGTACTTC

d_call: -
v_call: TRBV28
clone_size: -
j_call: TRBJ1-1
cdr3_aa: CASLSTEAFF
cdr3_nt: TGTGCCAGCTTGAGCACTGAAGCTTTCTTT